A single sample gave rise to the 29 T cell receptor beta chains below, sequenced in a study of identical twins. TCRdb re-called the 5' RACE reads with MiXCR, one entry per CDR3 protein. The sample records about 490,000 distinct CDR3 sequences, around 15% being singletons. The same data also went into a second study, on yellow fever vaccine responses in identical twins.

Sequenced: CD4+ T cells sorted from blood. The receptor set was obtained from a young woman in good health.

This clonotype occurred many times. This chain joins TRBV5-1 and TRBJ2-3; 8 bases match TRBD2. The ends lost 2 bases at V and 2 bases at J; junction bases unmatched: 4. Germline-derived CDR1 and CDR2 are SGHRS and YFSETQ. The CDR3 loop spans 15 amino acids. In nucleotides, the CDR3 is TGCGCCAGCAGCTTAGCGGGAGATCTCACAGATACGCAGTATTTT. It specifies CASSLAGDLTDTQYF.

A few counts support this clonotype. The V and J genes are TRBV20-1 and TRBJ1-2, with D possibly being TRBD1 (5 bases). The CDR3 has 12 amino acids. The V gene lost 2 bases and the J gene lost 4 bases, with 8 bases spanning the gap. Germline loops: CDR1 DFQATT, CDR2 SNEGSKA (reference sequence). The CDR3 nucleotides read TGCAGTGCTAGAAGGCAGGGCTATGGCTACACCTTC. Protein sequence: CSARRQGYGYTF.

The gene calls are TRBV3-1 and TRBJ2-2; D unclear. Germline lookup yields CDR1 LGHDT and CDR2 YNNKEL (reference sequence). Trimming shortened V by 4 bases and J by 5 bases, and 11 bases separated the two germline ends. The CDR3 spans 14 residues. CDR3 in DNA: TGTGCCAGCAGCCGACCCGACATAACCGGGGAGCTGTTTTTT. It codes for CASSRPDITGELFF.

This chain connects TRBV5-8 to TRBJ2-3; unclear D gene. The CDR3 covers 14 residues. Trimming pared 0 bases from V and 3 bases from J, leaving 8 bases between. Germline V CDR1 and CDR2: SGHTS, YDEGEE. CDR3 nucleotide sequence: TGTGCCAGCAGCTTGGCCCTTACGACAGATACGCAGTATTTT. As protein: CASSLALTTDTQYF.

The rearrangement links TRBV7-8 to TRBJ2-3, with TRBD2 identical over 7 bases. Germline-derived CDR1 and CDR2 are SGHVS and FQNEAQ. The CDR3 extends over 18 amino acids. After removal of 0 bases from V and 2 bases from J, the junction contained 11 bases not matched to a gene. DNA for the CDR3: TGTGCCAGCAGCTTAGCGCGGGTGCTAGCGGATTACACAGATACGCAGTATTTT. Protein: CASSLARVLADYTDTQYF.

This clonotype was detected ten times or more. V usage is TRBV6-1 and J usage is TRBJ1-1; D gene unclear. The germline V gene has CDR1 MNHNS and CDR2 SASEGT. The V end was cut by 6 bases, the J end by 1 base, with 12 bases between. CDR3 size: 14 residues. CDR3 DNA: TGTGCCAGCAGGGCAGGAGGTGGGAACACTGAAGCTTTCTTT. Translated, it gives CASRAGGGNTEAFF.

The CDR3 region is CASSFYVPRWDSSDSGANVLTF. The CDR3 DNA follows: TGTGCCAGCAGCTTCTATGTTCCGCGTTGGGACAGTTCTGACTCTGGGGCCAACGTCCTGACTTTC. V gene TRBV7-2 combines with J gene TRBJ2-6; the match to TRBD1 covers 7 bases. CDR3 length equals 22 residues. Germline V lookup: CDR1 SGHTA, CDR2 FQGNSA. V was clipped by 3 bases and J by 0 bases; unmatched bases: 20.

The chain has TRBV27 and TRBJ2-7; 11 positions match TRBD2. CDR1 MNHEY and CDR2 SMNVEV come from the germline V gene (reference sequence). The trim removed 3 bases at V and 2 bases at J, leaving 6 bases unmatched. The CDR3 covers 16 residues. The CDR3 DNA sequence: TGTGCCAGCAGTTTTAAAGTGACTAGCGGGACCTACGAGCAGTACTTC. Its protein product is CASSFKVTSGTYEQYF.

The rearrangement joins TRBV5-1 to TRBJ2-2; TRBD2 aligns across 7 bases. Germline assignment: CDR1 SGHRS and CDR2 YFSETQ. The CDR3 covers 13 residues. The V segment lost 4 bases and the J segment 6 bases; nucleotides outside the gene matches: 3. CDR3 in amino acids: CASSGGGSGELFF. CDR3 in DNA: TGCGCCAGCAGCGGCGGGGGTTCCGGGGAGCTGTTTTTT.

This clonotype was detected a few times. The chain links TRBV6-4 to TRBJ2-1; 12 nucleotides line up with TRBD2. V shed 7 bases, J shed 9 bases, and the junction held 13 bases outside the gene matches. Germline V lookup: CDR1 MRHNA, CDR2 SNTAGT. CDR3 size: 16 residues. The CDR3 sequence is CASTHQTSGGNVEQFF. The CDR3 DNA reads as TGTGCCAGCACCCACCAGACTAGCGGGGGTAATGTTGAGCAGTTCTTC.

The rearrangement joins TRBV9 to TRBJ1-2, with no clear D. The V gene's germline CDR1 is SGDLS and CDR2 YYNGEE. The ends were cut back, 4 bases at V and 8 bases at J, with 12 bases in the middle. The CDR3 is 12 residues long. The CDR3 nucleotides read TGTGCCAGCAGCACCCCGGTGCGGGGCTACACCTTC. This codes for CASSTPVRGYTF.

This clonotype showed up many times. The J gene is TRBJ1-2, the V gene TRBV12-3 or TRBV12-4; possibly TRBD1 for D (5 bases). The V gene lost 6 bases and the J gene lost 1 base, with 12 bases spanning the gap. The CDR3 length is 14 residues. The CDR3: CASRPRGSNYGYTF. The CDR3 region has the DNA TGTGCCAGCAGACCCCGGGGCAGTAACTATGGCTACACCTTC.

This clonotype came up a few times. The CDR3 sequence: CASSLYQGIAKNIQYF. CDR3 DNA sequence: TGTGCCAGCAGCTTGTACCAGGGGATAGCCAAAAACATTCAGTACTTC. The V gene is TRBV7-9, the J gene TRBJ2-4, with D possibly matching TRBD1 (6 bases). This CDR3 has 16 residues. CDR1 SEHNR and CDR2 FQNEAQ come from the germline V gene (reference sequence). The ends were cut back, 3 bases at V and 0 bases at J, with 12 bases in the middle. The entire variable domain, with the rest obtained from reference TRBV7-9 and TRBJ2-4, is as follows: DTGVSQNPRHKITKRGQNVTFRCDPISEHNRLYWYRQTLGQGPEFLTYFQNEAQLEKSRLLSDRFSAERPKGSFSTLEIQRTEQGDSAMYLCASSLYQGIAKNIQYFGAGTRLSVL.

V gene TRBV29-1 combines with J gene TRBJ2-7; 7 bases fit TRBD1. Germline V gives CDR1 SQVTM, CDR2 ANQGSEA. J lost 0 bases, V lost 6 bases, and 8 bases had no gene match. CDR3 length: 14 residues. The CDR3 here is CSVAGTVSSYEQYF. The CDR3 nucleotides are TGCAGCGTCGCCGGGACAGTGAGCTCCTACGAGCAGTACTTC.

This clonotype was found a few times. V usage is TRBV7-8 and J usage is TRBJ2-1; 7 bases are shared with TRBD2. CDR3 length equals 19 residues. The J segment lost 1 base and the V segment lost 1 base, leaving 13 bases of the junction unmatched. The germline CDR1 and CDR2 sequences are SGHVS and FQNEAQ. DNA of the CDR3: TGTGCCAGCAGCTTAGGGTTGGGGGGGAGTCTAAGGTCCTACAATGAGCAGTTCTTC. Translated, it gives CASSLGLGGSLRSYNEQFF.

In this sample, this clonotype turned up once. The chain employs TRBV10-2 and TRBJ2-2; 13 nucleotides agree with TRBD2. Losses at the gene ends were 1 base for V and 2 bases for J; bases not matched to a gene: 4. The CDR3 sequence is 18 residues long. Germline CDR1 is WSHSY and CDR2 is SAAADI. The CDR3 is CASSEFGLAGANTGELFF. CDR3 DNA sequence: TGCGCCAGCAGTGAGTTTGGACTAGCGGGGGCCAACACCGGGGAGCTGTTTTTT.

The rearrangement joins TRBV28 to TRBJ2-7; unclear D gene. Trimming pared 5 bases from V and 1 base from J, leaving 15 bases between. In germline, CDR1 is MDHEN, CDR2 SYDVKM. The CDR3 sequence is 15 residues long. The CDR3 loop reads CASSPTSYDSYEQYV. The CDR3 coding sequence is TGTGCCAGCAGTCCTACTTCCTACGATTCCTACGAGCAGTACGTC.

The chain has TRBV6-1 and TRBJ2-2; D uncertain. Germline CDR1 MNHNS, CDR2 SASEGT. The CDR3 runs to 16 residues. V dropped 6 bases and J dropped 0 bases, with 14 bases sitting between them. The CDR3 region has the DNA TGTGCCAGCAGGGGAACAGAGTTCGCGAACACCGGGGAGCTGTTTTTT. Residues: CASRGTEFANTGELFF.

This clonotype was seen only a few times. The chain recombines TRBV5-6 with TRBJ2-1; no firm D call. This CDR3 comprises 14 residues. V lost 1 base and J lost 10, with 15 bases in between. Germline CDR1 SGHDT, CDR2 YYEEEE. In DNA form, the CDR3 reads TGTGCCAGCAGCTTGTTCCCGAGAGAACCCGAGCAGTTCTTC. It yields the protein CASSLFPREPEQFF.

The chain combines TRBV12-3 or TRBV12-4 with TRBJ2-1; the match to TRBD1 covers 8 bases. The J segment lost 14 bases and the V segment lost 5 bases, leaving 14 bases of the junction unmatched. The CDR3 extends over 14 amino acids. The CDR3, as DNA: TGTGCCAGCAGTCCCTCGTACCCGACAGGGGATAAGTTCTTC. This gives the protein CASSPSYPTGDKFF.

J is TRBJ2-3 and V is TRBV6-5, with D possibly being TRBD1 (5 bases). The CDR3 contains 14 residues. Per germline, CDR1 MNHEY and CDR2 SVGAGI. The V end was cut by 0 bases, the J end by 5 bases, with 9 bases between. The CDR3 loop is CASSYSRTKDTQYF. The CDR3 coding sequence is TGTGCCAGCAGTTACTCCCGGACAAAAGATACGCAGTATTTT.

This rearrangement joins TRBV20-1 to TRBJ2-5; 7 nucleotides match TRBD1. V gave up 3 bases and J gave up 5 bases; unmatched junction bases: 12. CDR1 and CDR2 (germline): DFQATT, SNEGSKA (reference sequence). The CDR3 covers 15 residues. CDR3 nucleotides: TGCAGTGCTAGTGACGCCCGGACAGGACGGGAGACCCAGTACTTC. Encoded protein: CSASDARTGRETQYF.

The CDR3 here is CASSLGGDRGYTF. The CDR3 DNA reads TGTGCCAGCAGCTTAGGGGGCGACCGGGGCTACACCTTC. The chain carries TRBV7-7 and TRBJ1-2; weak D call: TRBD1 (5 bases). Germline CDR1 and CDR2: SSHAT and FNYEAQ (reference sequence). This CDR3 is built from 13 residues. V lost 1 base and J 8 bases, leaving 11 bases between the germline ends.

This clonotype was observed a few times. The rearrangement uses TRBV6-2 or TRBV6-3 and TRBJ2-7; 7 nucleotides match TRBD1. With V trimmed by 0 bases and J by 3 bases, 8 bases remained unmatched. The CDR3 length is 16 residues. CDR1 and CDR2 (germline): MNHEY, SVGEGT. CDR3 sequence (DNA): TGTGCCAGCAGTTACTCGACGGGACAGCTATTCTACGAGCAGTACTTC. As protein: CASSYSTGQLFYEQYF.

This clonotype was observed a handful of times. This rearrangement joins TRBV7-8 to TRBJ2-1; D ambiguous. Germline V CDR1 and CDR2: SGHVS, FQNEAQ. The V end was cut by 1 base, the J end by 3 bases, with 13 bases between. CDR3 length equals 16 residues. CDR3 DNA sequence: TGTGCCAGCAGCTTAGGCGCAGATAGCTTCTACAATGAGCAGTTCTTC. This encodes CASSLGADSFYNEQFF.

The chain links TRBV20-1 to TRBJ2-3; D perhaps matches TRBD2 (6 bases). Trimming shortened V by 5 bases and J by 4 bases, and 16 bases separated the two germline ends. Per the germline V gene, CDR1 is DFQATT and CDR2 is SNEGSKA (reference sequence). The CDR3 has 14 amino acids. CDR3 in amino acids: CSAAPQRVADTQYF. CDR3 DNA: TGCAGTGCTGCCCCCCAGCGGGTGGCAGATACGCAGTATTTT.

V usage is TRBV7-9 and J usage is TRBJ2-7; unclear D gene. The CDR3 is made up of 14 amino acids. Germline V CDR1 and CDR2: SEHNR, FQNEAQ (reference sequence). V was trimmed by 4 bases and J by 0 bases, leaving 10 bases between them. The CDR3 DNA is TGTGCCAGCAGCTATCGACATAGCTCCTACGAGCAGTACGTC. It encodes CASSYRHSSYEQYV.

In nucleotides, the CDR3 is TGCGCCAGCAGCTTGGGCGGTAGCGGGGGGGCCCCTACTCCAGAGACCCAGTACTTC. It yields the protein CASSLGGSGGAPTPETQYF. V usage is TRBV5-1 and J usage is TRBJ2-5, with 11 positions matching TRBD2. The CDR3 totals 19 residues. The germline gives CDR1 SGHRS, CDR2 YFSETQ. V gave up 0 bases and J gave up 4 bases; unmatched junction bases: 14.

This chain connects TRBV21-1 to TRBJ2-7. TRBV21-1 is a pseudogene. The CDR3 extends over 13 amino acids. DNA for the CDR3: TGTGCCGGCCATTCGGACCGAACGGTCGAGCAGTACGTC. Translation gives CAGHSDRTVEQYV.